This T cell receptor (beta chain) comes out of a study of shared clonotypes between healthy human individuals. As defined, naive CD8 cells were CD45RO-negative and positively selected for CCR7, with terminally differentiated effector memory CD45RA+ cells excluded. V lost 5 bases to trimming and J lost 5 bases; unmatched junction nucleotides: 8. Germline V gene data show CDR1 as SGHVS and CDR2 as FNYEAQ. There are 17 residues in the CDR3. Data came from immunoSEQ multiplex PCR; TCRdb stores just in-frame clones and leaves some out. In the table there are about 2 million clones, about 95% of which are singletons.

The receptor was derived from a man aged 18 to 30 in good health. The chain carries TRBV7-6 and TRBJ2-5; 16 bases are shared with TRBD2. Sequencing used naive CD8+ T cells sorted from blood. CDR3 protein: CASSPGLAGGLLETQYF. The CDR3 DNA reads TGTGCCAGCAGCCCGGGACTAGCGGGGGGGCTGCTCGAGACCCAGTACTTC.